The 28 T cell receptor beta chains listed next were all sequenced from one sample in a study of blood T cell repertoires in COVID-19. This table comes from immunoSEQ multiplex PCR, and its TCRdb copy is limited to in-frame clones, with some not included. Seen here are around 260,000 clones, about 87% observed once, and the top ten hold 4%. The sample comprised peripheral blood. These receptor sequences come from a man aged 55 to 69 who had recovered from COVID-19.

V and J are TRBV11-2 and TRBJ2-5; 14 positions agree with TRBD2. Germline-derived CDR1 and CDR2 are SGHAT and FQNNGV. The V segment lost 0 bases and the J segment 5 bases; nucleotides outside the gene matches: 8. The CDR3 runs 18 residues. This chain's CDR3 is CASSLDRGTSGGRETQYF. CDR3 coding DNA: TGTGCCAGCAGCTTAGATCGGGGGACTAGCGGGGGCAGGGAGACCCAGTACTTC.

The V gene is TRBV7-8, the J gene TRBJ2-7; 8 bases map to TRBD1. Germline CDR1 is SGHVS and CDR2 is FQNEAQ. V lost 5 bases, J lost 6 bases, and 9 bases stayed unmatched. CDR3 length: 14 residues. The CDR3 protein is CASSMGTGAREQYF. Here the CDR3 DNA reads TGTGCCAGCAGCATGGGGACAGGCGCTCGCGAGCAGTACTTC.

V is TRBV27 and J is TRBJ1-2, with D possibly TRBD1 on 6 matching bases. Trimming stripped 5 bases from V and 4 bases from J, with 14 bases between. CDR3 length: 14 residues. Germline values: CDR1 MNHEY, CDR2 SMNVEV (reference sequence). The CDR3 reads CASSRTEPFYGYTF. The CDR3 nucleotides read TGTGCCAGCAGTAGGACAGAGCCTTTCTATGGCTACACCTTC.

This rearrangement joins TRBV30 to TRBJ1-2; D gene unclear. V lost 5 bases and J 10 bases, leaving 23 bases between the germline ends. The CDR3 has 14 residues. Germline V gives CDR1 GTSNPN, CDR2 SVGIG (reference sequence). This CDR3 is CAWADSRLQSHYTF. The CDR3 DNA sequence: TGTGCCTGGGCCGATTCTCGGTTACAGTCACACTACACCTTC.

The chain couples TRBV4-1 to TRBJ1-2, with 9 nucleotides matching TRBD1. This CDR3 comprises 18 residues. CDR1 MGHRA and CDR2 YSYEKL come from the germline V gene. The V and J ends lost 4 bases and 2 bases, in that order; junction bases with no gene match: 14. CDR3 in amino acids: CASSLPTTGTGRNYGYTF. Here the CDR3 DNA reads TGCGCCAGCAGCCTACCAACTACCGGGACAGGGAGAAACTATGGCTACACCTTC.

This rearrangement joins TRBV6-1 to TRBJ2-7, with 8 nucleotides matching TRBD1. The CDR3 contains 15 residues. Unmatched junction bases numbered 4, after V lost 2 bases and J lost 1 base. Looked up from germline, CDR1 is MNHNS and CDR2 is SASEGT. The CDR3 loop reads CASSEQGAPSYEQYF. Written as DNA, the CDR3 is TGTGCCAGCAGTGAACAGGGGGCCCCTTCCTACGAGCAGTACTTC.

Worth noting for this clone: Relative to the germline gene, one junction end is altered; a read error may explain this. This chain joins TRBV14 and TRBJ2-7; 7 bases map to TRBD1. Germline lookup yields CDR1 SGHDN and CDR2 FVKESK. CDR3 length: 15 amino acids. The CDR3 reads CASRQEGAVSYEQYF. DNA for the CDR3: TGTGCCAGCAGACAAGAGGGGGCTGTCTCCTACGAGCAGTACTTC.

V is TRBV18 and J is TRBJ2-1; 10 bases map to TRBD2. V trimming: 1 base; J trimming: 6 bases; junction bases outside the gene matches: 9. Germline V gene data show CDR1 as KGHSH and CDR2 as LQKENI. CDR3 length: 17 amino acids. The CDR3 is CASSPLAGGPSLNEQFF. Written as DNA, the CDR3 is TGTGCCAGCTCACCACTAGCGGGGGGTCCAAGCCTCAATGAGCAGTTCTTC.

The chain joins TRBV5-5 to TRBJ1-4; the match to TRBD1 covers 9 bases. V lost 5 bases, J lost 8 bases, and 10 bases stayed unmatched. The germline CDR1 and CDR2 sequences are SGHKS and YYEKEE (reference sequence). The CDR3 consists of 15 residues. The chain's CDR3 is CASSPIGTGQEKLFF. For the CDR3, the DNA is TGTGCCAGCAGTCCGATAGGGACAGGGCAGGAAAAACTGTTTTTT.

J is TRBJ2-6 and V is TRBV19; a weak D match, TRBD2 (5 bases). The V and J ends lost 0 bases and 1 base respectively, with 16 bases between them. The CDR3 runs to 19 residues. The germline gives CDR1 LNHDA, CDR2 SQIVND (reference sequence). The CDR3 reads CASSIDSPGIVSGANVLTF. The CDR3 bases are TGTGCCAGTAGTATAGACTCCCCGGGGATAGTTTCTGGGGCCAACGTCCTGACTTTC.

The chain carries TRBV4-1 and TRBJ2-2, with TRBD2 as a possible D gene (6 bases). Germline loops: CDR1 MGHRA, CDR2 YSYEKL. This CDR3 region has 16 residues. V dropped 1 base and J dropped 5 bases, with 14 bases sitting between them. The CDR3 DNA sequence: TGCGCCAGCAGCCAAGCTGGGAGGCATTCAACCGGGGAGCTGTTTTTT. Encoded protein: CASSQAGRHSTGELFF.

The chain links TRBV30 to TRBJ2-7; TRBD1 matches at 11 bases. V trimming: 2 bases; J trimming: 7 bases; junction bases outside the gene matches: 7. Germline-derived CDR1 and CDR2 are GTSNPN and SVGIG (reference sequence). The CDR3 is made up of 14 amino acids. The CDR3 nucleotides are TGTGCCTGGAGTATTGGGACAGGGGGTTTTGAGCAGTACTTC. Translation: CAWSIGTGGFEQYF.

This chain joins TRBV5-4 and TRBJ1-4, with 12 bases identical to TRBD1. Germline lookup yields CDR1 SGHNT and CDR2 YYREEE (reference sequence). The length of the CDR3 is 17 residues. The V segment lost 0 bases and the J segment 2 bases; nucleotides outside the gene matches: 2. CDR3 protein: CASSLAGTGGTNEKLFF. CDR3 sequence (DNA): TGTGCCAGCAGCTTGGCCGGGACAGGGGGCACTAATGAAAAACTGTTTTTT.

The chain uses TRBV7-3 and TRBJ2-2; unclear D gene. The CDR3 covers 15 residues. Per the germline V gene, CDR1 is SGHTA and CDR2 is FQGTGA. Trimming cost V 2 bases and J 0 bases, with 7 bases left between them. The CDR3 protein is CASSLSTSNTGELFF. The CDR3 DNA sequence: TGTGCCAGCAGCTTATCGACTTCGAACACCGGGGAGCTGTTTTTT.

This clone was seen more than once but under ten times. The J gene is TRBJ1-1, the V gene TRBV5-4, with 8 bases that match TRBD1. With 4 bases clipped from V and 1 base from J, the junction kept 12 bases outside the gene matches. The CDR3 covers 17 residues. Germline V gene data show CDR1 as SGHNT and CDR2 as YYREEE (reference sequence). The CDR3 spells CASSLSSGTGGNTEAFF. The CDR3 DNA is TGTGCCAGCAGCCTGAGTAGTGGGACAGGTGGGAACACTGAAGCTTTCTTT.

This rearrangement joins TRBV5-1 to TRBJ2-7; TRBD1 agrees at 8 bases. This CDR3 has 15 residues. Losses at the gene ends were 0 bases for V and 5 bases for J; bases not matched to a gene: 7. Looked up from germline, CDR1 is SGHRS and CDR2 is YFSETQ. The CDR3 nucleotides are TGCGCCAGCAGCTTGGTTCTGAGACAGGGGAACGAGCAGTACTTC. Amino acid sequence: CASSLVLRQGNEQYF.

The chain carries TRBV4-2 and TRBJ1-2, with D perhaps matching TRBD1 (5 bases). Germline assignment: CDR1 LGHNA and CDR2 YNFKEQ. V shed 4 bases and J shed 7 bases, with 22 bases lying between them. This CDR3 has 16 residues. This CDR3 reads CASSRDRLPSTLGYTF. CDR3 coding DNA: TGTGCCAGCAGCCGCGACAGACTCCCGAGTACCCTTGGCTACACCTTC.

The chain couples TRBV5-6 to TRBJ2-3; 11 nucleotides line up with TRBD2. The CDR3 is made up of 16 amino acids. After removal of 2 bases from V and 5 bases from J, the junction contained 7 bases not matched to a gene. The germline V gene encodes CDR1 SGHDT and CDR2 YYEEEE. The CDR3 here is CASSFPTSGAKDTQYF. Here the CDR3 DNA reads TGTGCCAGCAGCTTTCCGACTAGCGGGGCGAAAGATACGCAGTATTTT.

The J gene is TRBJ1-1, the V gene TRBV12-5, with D hard to call. Germline CDR1 LGHNT, CDR2 FRNRAP. The CDR3 covers 14 residues. V was trimmed by 6 bases and J by 6 bases, leaving 17 bases between them. The CDR3 is CASGLPPGKPEAFF. The CDR3 nucleotides are TGTGCTAGTGGATTACCACCGGGGAAACCTGAAGCTTTCTTT.

In DNA, the CDR3 is TGTGCCAGCTCACCACCGGGGGGGATAAACACTGAAGCTTTCTTT. It is translated as CASSPPGGINTEAFF. The gene calls are TRBV18 and TRBJ1-1, with D possibly TRBD1 on 5 matching bases. The germline gives CDR1 KGHSH, CDR2 LQKENI. This CDR3 is 15 amino acids long. The ends were cut back, 0 bases at V and 2 bases at J, with 10 bases in the middle.

This chain uses TRBV5-1 with TRBJ2-5; D might be TRBD1 (6 bases). CDR3 length equals 14 residues. Germline V lookup: CDR1 SGHRS, CDR2 YFSETQ. V gave up 4 bases and J gave up 2 bases, with 12 bases separating them. CDR3 loop: CASSLGHQQETQYF. CDR3 coding DNA: TGCGCCAGCAGCCTGGGACACCAACAAGAGACCCAGTACTTC.

This chain connects TRBV7-8 to TRBJ2-3; D perhaps matches TRBD1 (5 bases). Deletions cut 5 bases from V and 1 base from J, with 19 bases between. CDR3 length: 17 amino acids. Germline V gives CDR1 SGHVS, CDR2 FQNEAQ. CDR3 bases: TGTGCCAGCAGCCCCTCCGCTTGGGGCCGGCGCACAGATACGCAGTATTTT. Translation gives CASSPSAWGRRTDTQYF.

The rearrangement joins TRBV29-1 to TRBJ1-2, with 8 bases matching TRBD1. The CDR3 is made up of 13 amino acids. The J segment lost 8 bases and the V segment lost 2 bases, leaving 7 bases of the junction unmatched. Germline V gene sequence: CDR1 SQVTM, CDR2 ANQGSEA. In DNA, the CDR3 is TGCAGCGTTGAATCGGCAGGGGGCGTGGGCTACACCTTC. It codes for CSVESAGGVGYTF.

This clone was seen only once. The chain recombines TRBV6-5 with TRBJ1-4; D is unclear. CDR1 MNHEY and CDR2 SVGAGI come from the germline V gene. V dropped 6 bases and J dropped 0 bases, with 11 bases sitting between them. The CDR3 has 15 amino acids. CDR3 residues: CASSPTRSTNEKLFF. DNA for the CDR3: TGTGCCAGCAGCCCGACACGCTCAACTAATGAAAAACTGTTTTTT.

The J gene is TRBJ1-5, the V gene TRBV5-6; 11 nucleotides agree with TRBD1. Germline assignment: CDR1 SGHDT and CDR2 YYEEEE. J lost 7 bases, V lost 0 bases, and 3 bases had no gene match. The CDR3 loop spans 15 amino acids. The CDR3 sequence: CASSLAGTGGQPQHF. CDR3 coding DNA: TGTGCCAGCAGCTTGGCCGGGACAGGGGGACAGCCCCAGCATTTT.

V gene TRBV10-3 combines with J gene TRBJ1-1; 7 bases are a match to TRBD1. Germline V gene lookup returns CDR1 ENHRY and CDR2 SYGVKD. The CDR3 is 14 residues long. Unmatched junction bases numbered 6, after V lost 3 bases and J lost 5 bases. CDR3 amino acids: CAISEEGARTEAFF. Here the CDR3 DNA reads TGTGCCATCAGTGAAGAGGGGGCCAGAACTGAAGCTTTCTTT.

Only one count was recorded for this clone. V is TRBV5-1 and J is TRBJ1-6, with D possibly matching TRBD1 (5 bases). The CDR3 has 17 amino acids. Germline loops: CDR1 SGHRS, CDR2 YFSETQ. V was cut by 0 bases and J by 5 bases, with 15 bases left in between. The CDR3: CASSLGGTGSNNSPLHF. In nucleotides, the CDR3 is TGCGCCAGCAGCTTGGGGGGCACCGGCTCGAATAATTCACCCCTCCACTTT.

This clone was seen a few times. V and J are TRBV5-8 and TRBJ1-1; TRBD1 matches at 9 bases. Germline lookup yields CDR1 SGHTS and CDR2 YDEGEE. The CDR3 is 18 amino acids. V shed 0 bases and J 0 bases; nucleotides not matched to a gene: 9. Here the CDR3 DNA reads TGTGCCAGCAGCTTGGCCTGGGGGGGGACAGGGATGAACACTGAAGCTTTCTTT. Amino acids: CASSLAWGGTGMNTEAFF.